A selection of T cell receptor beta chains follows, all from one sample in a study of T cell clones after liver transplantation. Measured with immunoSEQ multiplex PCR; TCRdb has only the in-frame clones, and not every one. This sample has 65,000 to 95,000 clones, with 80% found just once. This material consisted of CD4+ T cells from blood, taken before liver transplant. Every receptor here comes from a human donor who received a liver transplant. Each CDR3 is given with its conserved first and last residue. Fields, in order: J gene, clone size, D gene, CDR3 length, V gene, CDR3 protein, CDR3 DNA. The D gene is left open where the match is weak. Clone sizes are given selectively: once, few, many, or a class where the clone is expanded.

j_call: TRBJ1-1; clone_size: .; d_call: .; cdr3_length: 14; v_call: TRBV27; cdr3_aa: CASSLRGYHTEAFF; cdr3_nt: TGTGCCAGCAGCCTTAGGGGGTATCACACTGAAGCTTTCTTT
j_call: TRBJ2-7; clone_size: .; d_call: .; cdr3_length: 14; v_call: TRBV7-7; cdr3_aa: CASSRTRGSYEQYF; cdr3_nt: TGTGCTAGCAGCCGGACCCGAGGATCCTACGAGCAGTACTTC
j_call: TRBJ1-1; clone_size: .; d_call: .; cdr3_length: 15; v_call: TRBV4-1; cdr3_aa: CASSQVRGVNTEAFF; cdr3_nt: TGCGCCAGCAGCCAAGTCAGAGGGGTGAACACTGAAGCTTTCTTT
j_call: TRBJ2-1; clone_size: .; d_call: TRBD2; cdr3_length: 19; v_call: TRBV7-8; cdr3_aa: CASSSLSGSIVSSYNEQFF; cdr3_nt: TGTGCCAGCAGCTCCCTTAGCGGGAGTATTGTGAGCTCCTACAATGAGCAGTTCTTC
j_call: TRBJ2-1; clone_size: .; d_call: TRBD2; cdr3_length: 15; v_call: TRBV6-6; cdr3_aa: CASSYAGVSYNEQFF; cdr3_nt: TGTGCCAGCAGTTACGCGGGAGTATCATACAATGAGCAGTTCTTC
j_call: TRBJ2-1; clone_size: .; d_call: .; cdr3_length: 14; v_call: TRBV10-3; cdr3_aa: CAISQAGRDNEQFF; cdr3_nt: TGTGCCATCAGCCAGGCCGGGCGGGACAATGAGCAGTTCTTC
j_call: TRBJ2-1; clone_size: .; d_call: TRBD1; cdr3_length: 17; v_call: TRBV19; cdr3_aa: CASSTRTGRRAYNEQFF; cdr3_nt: TGTGCCAGTAGTACCCGGACAGGGAGGAGAGCCTACAATGAGCAGTTCTTC
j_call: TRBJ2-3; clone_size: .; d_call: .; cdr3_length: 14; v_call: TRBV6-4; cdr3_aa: CAKIFSGGTDTQYF; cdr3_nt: TGTGCCAAGATCTTTAGCGGTGGGACAGATACGCAGTATTTT
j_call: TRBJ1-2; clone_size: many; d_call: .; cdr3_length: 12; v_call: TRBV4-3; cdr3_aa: CASSHGTEGYTF; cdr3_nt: TGCGCCAGCAGCCACGGAACAGAAGGCTACACCTTC
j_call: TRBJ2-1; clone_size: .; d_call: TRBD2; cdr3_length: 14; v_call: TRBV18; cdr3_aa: CASSSERGGPGQFF; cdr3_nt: TGTGCCAGCTCATCCGAGCGGGGGGGCCCAGGGCAGTTCTTC
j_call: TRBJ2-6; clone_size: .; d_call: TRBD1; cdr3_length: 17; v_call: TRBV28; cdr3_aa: CASTSGTGRSGANVLTF; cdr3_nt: TGTGCCAGCACTTCCGGGACAGGGAGGTCTGGGGCCAACGTCCTGACTTTC
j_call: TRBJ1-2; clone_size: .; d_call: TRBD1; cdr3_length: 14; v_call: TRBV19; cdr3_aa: CASRTLQGDYGYTF; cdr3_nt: TGTGCCAGTAGAACCCTCCAGGGGGACTATGGCTACACCTTC
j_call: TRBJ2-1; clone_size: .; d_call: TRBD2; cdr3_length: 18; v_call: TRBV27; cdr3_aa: CASSLRPSGLSSYNEQFF; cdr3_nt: TGTGCCAGCAGTTTACGGCCTAGCGGGCTAAGCTCCTACAATGAGCAGTTCTTC
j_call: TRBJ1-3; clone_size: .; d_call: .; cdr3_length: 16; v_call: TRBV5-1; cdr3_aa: CARPYRDRYAGNTIYF; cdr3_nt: TGCGCCAGGCCCTACCGGGACCGCTACGCGGGAAACACCATATATTTT
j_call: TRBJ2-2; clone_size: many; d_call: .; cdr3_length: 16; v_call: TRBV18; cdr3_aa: CASSGRGPEGTGELFF; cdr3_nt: TGTGCCAGCTCAGGCCGGGGGCCCGAAGGCACCGGGGAGCTGTTTTTT
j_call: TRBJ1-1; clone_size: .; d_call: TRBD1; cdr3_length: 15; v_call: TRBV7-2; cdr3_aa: CASSPQGVRNTEAFF; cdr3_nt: TGTGCCAGCAGCCCGCAGGGGGTACGGAACACTGAAGCTTTCTTT
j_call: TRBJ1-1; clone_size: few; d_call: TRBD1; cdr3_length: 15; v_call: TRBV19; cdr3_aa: CASRGGQAGETEAFF; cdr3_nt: TGTGCCAGTAGGGGAGGACAGGCGGGGGAAACTGAAGCTTTCTTT
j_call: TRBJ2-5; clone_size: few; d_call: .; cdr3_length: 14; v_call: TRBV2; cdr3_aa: CASSEVNRQETQYF; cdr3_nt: TGTGCCAGCAGTGAGGTCAACCGTCAAGAGACCCAGTACTTC
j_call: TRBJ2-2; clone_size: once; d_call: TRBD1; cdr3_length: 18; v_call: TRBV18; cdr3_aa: CASSPPGQLRSATGELFF; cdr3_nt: TGTGCCAGCTCACCTCCGGGACAGTTAAGGAGTGCCACCGGGGAGCTGTTTTTT
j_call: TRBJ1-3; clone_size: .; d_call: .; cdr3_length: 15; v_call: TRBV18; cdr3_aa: CASSPPTNSGNTIYF; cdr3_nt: TGTGCCAGCTCACCACCGACCAACTCTGGAAACACCATATATTTT
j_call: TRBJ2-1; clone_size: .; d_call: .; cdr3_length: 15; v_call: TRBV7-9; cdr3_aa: CASSLSRGGYNEQFF; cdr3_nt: TGTGCCAGCAGCTTAAGTAGGGGGGGTTACAATGAGCAGTTCTTC
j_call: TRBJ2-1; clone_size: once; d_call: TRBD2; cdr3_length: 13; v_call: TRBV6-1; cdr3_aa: CAGGLDLLNEQFF; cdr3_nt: TGTGCCGGCGGACTAGACTTATTGAATGAGCAGTTCTTC
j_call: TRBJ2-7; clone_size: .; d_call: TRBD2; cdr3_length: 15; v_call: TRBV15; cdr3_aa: CATSPFPGTKYEQYF; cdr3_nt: TGTGCCACCAGCCCTTTTCCCGGGACTAAGTACGAGCAGTACTTC
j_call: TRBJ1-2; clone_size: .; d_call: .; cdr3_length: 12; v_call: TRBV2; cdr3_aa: CASRRQDYGYTF; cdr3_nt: TGTGCCAGCAGGCGGCAGGACTATGGCTACACCTTC
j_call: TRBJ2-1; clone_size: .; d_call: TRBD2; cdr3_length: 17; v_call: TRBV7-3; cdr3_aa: CASSPPESGTSDNEQFF; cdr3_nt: TGTGCCAGCAGCCCGCCGGAATCCGGGACTAGCGACAATGAGCAGTTCTTC
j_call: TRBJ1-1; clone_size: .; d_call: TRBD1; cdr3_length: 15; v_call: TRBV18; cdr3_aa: CASSPQGQWNTEAFF; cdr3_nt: TGTGCCAGCTCACCGCAGGGACAGTGGAACACTGAAGCTTTCTTT
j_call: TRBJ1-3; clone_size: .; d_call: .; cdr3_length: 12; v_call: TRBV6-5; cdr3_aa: CASRDPGNTIYF; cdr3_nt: TGTGCCAGCAGGGATCCTGGAAACACCATATATTTT
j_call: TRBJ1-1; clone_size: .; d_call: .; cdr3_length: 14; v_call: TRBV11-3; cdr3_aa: CASSPRGAHTEAFF; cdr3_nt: TGTGCCAGCAGCCCGCGCGGGGCTCACACTGAAGCTTTCTTT
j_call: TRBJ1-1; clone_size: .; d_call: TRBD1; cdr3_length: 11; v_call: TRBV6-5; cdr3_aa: CASSTRDRLFF; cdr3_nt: TGTGCCAGCAGTACCCGGGACAGGTTATTCTTT
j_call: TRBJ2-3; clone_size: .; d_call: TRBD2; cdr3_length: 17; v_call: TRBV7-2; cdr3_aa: CASSLVAGGSVGGTQYF; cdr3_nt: TGTGCCAGCAGCTTAGTAGCGGGAGGCTCTGTGGGAGGCACGCAGTATTTT
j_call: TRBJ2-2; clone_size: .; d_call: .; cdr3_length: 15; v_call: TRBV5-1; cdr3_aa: CASSARASDTGELFF; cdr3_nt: TGCGCCAGCAGCGCGCGGGCTAGCGACACCGGGGAGCTGTTTTTT
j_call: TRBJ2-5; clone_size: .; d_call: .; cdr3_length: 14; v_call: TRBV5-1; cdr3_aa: CASSLIMAQETQYF; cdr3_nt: TGCGCCAGCAGCTTGATTATGGCCCAAGAGACCCAGTACTTC
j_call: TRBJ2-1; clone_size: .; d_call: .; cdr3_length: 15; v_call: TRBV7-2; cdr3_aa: CASSFGSPDYNEQFF; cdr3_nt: TGTGCCAGCAGCTTCGGGAGCCCCGATTACAATGAGCAGTTCTTC
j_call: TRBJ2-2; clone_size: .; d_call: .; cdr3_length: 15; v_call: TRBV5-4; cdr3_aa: CASSLGLGDTGELFF; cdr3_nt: TGTGCCAGCAGCTTGGGACTAGGCGACACCGGGGAGCTGTTTTTT
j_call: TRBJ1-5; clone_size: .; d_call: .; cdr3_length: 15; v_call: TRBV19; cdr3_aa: CASSWGGGVNQPQHF; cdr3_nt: TGTGCCAGTAGTTGGGGAGGGGGAGTGAATCAGCCCCAGCATTTT
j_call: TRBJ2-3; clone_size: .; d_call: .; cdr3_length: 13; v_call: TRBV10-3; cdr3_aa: CAINGEIVDTQYF; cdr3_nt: TGTGCCATCAATGGGGAGATTGTGGATACGCAGTATTTT
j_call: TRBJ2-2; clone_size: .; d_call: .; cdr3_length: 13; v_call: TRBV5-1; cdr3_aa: CASSDTGTGELFF; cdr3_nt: TGCGCCAGCAGCGACACCGGAACCGGGGAGCTGTTTTTT
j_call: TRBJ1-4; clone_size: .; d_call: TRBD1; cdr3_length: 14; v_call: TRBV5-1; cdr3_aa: CASRGQGANEKLFF; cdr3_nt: TGCGCCAGCAGAGGACAGGGGGCTAATGAAAAACTGTTTTTT
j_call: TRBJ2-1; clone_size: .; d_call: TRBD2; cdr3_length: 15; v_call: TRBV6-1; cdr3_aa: CASSPRTGGYNEQFF; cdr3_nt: TGTGCCAGCAGCCCAAGGACGGGGGGATACAATGAGCAGTTCTTC
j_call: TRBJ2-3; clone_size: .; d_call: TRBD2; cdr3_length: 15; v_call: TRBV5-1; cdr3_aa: CASSFLAGITDTQYF; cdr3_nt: TGCGCCAGCAGCTTTCTAGCGGGTATCACAGATACGCAGTATTTT
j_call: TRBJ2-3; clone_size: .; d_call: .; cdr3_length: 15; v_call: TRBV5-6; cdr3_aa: CASSLLGRPTDTQYF; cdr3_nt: TGTGCCAGCAGCTTACTAGGGCGACCCACAGATACGCAGTATTTT
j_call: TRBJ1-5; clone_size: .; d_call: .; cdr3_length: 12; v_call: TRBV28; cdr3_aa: CASSRPNQPQHF; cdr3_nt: TGTGCCAGCAGTCGCCCTAATCAGCCCCAGCATTTT
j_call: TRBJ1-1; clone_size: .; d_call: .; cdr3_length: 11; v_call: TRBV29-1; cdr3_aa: CSVGERSEAFF; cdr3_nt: TGCAGCGTTGGTGAGAGGAGTGAAGCTTTCTTT
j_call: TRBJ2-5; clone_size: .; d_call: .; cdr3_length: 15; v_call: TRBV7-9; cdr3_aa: CASSLMQGPRETQYF; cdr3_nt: TGTGCCAGCAGCTTAATGCAGGGGCCCCGAGAGACCCAGTACTTC
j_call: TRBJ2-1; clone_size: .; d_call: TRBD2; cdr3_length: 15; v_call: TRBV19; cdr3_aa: CASSMVGRAANEQFF; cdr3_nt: TGTGCCAGTAGTATGGTCGGGAGGGCCGCCAATGAGCAGTTCTTC
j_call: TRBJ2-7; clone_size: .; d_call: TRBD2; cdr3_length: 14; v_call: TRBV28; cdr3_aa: CASRGLAGGYEQYF; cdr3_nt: TGTGCCAGCAGAGGACTAGCGGGAGGCTACGAGCAGTACTTC